The TCR beta chain under discussion was sequenced for a study of control samples from healthy donors and cancer patients. This CDR3 spans 12 amino acids. Losses at the gene ends were 8 bases for V and 8 bases for J; bases not matched to a gene: 5. Germline lookup yields CDR1 SGHTA and CDR2 FQGTGA. The protocol was immunoSEQ multiplex PCR, while the TCRdb copy is restricted to in-frame clones and leaves out a portion. The profile shows about 160,000 clones, roughly 90% of them singletons. The TCR comes from a man in his thirties or forties in good health. Input material: blood. The chain has TRBV7-3 and TRBJ2-1, with 8 bases identical to TRBD2. CDR3 region: CASRGGTDEQFF. For the CDR3, the DNA is TGTGCCAGCCGGGGGGGAACGGATGAGCAGTTCTTC.